This T cell receptor beta chain was found in a study of blood T cell repertoires in COVID-19. In the study overall: Collection of acute and convalescent COVID-19 samples took place in the United States, Italy and Spain. T cells, B-cell-depleted T cells, or PBMCs provided the cDNA or gDNA that served as material.

The assay was immunoSEQ multiplex PCR, and TCRdb's table has in-frame clones only and misses some. The repertoire has about 140,000 clones, about 80% of them found once; the top ten carry 3% to 4.5%. CDR1 is SGHTA, CDR2 FQGNSA, per germline. V gave up 0 bases and J gave up 10 bases; unmatched junction bases: 5. This CDR3 has 15 amino acids. This sequence originates from a man in his sixties with acute or convalescent COVID-19. The V and J genes are TRBV7-2 and TRBJ1-6, with 8 positions matching TRBD1. The sequencing sample was made of peripheral blood. CDR3 in DNA: TGTGCCAGCAGCTTAGCAGTCAGGGGGCAATCACCCCTCCACTTT. Translation: CASSLAVRGQSPLHF. Complete variable domain (other parts from reference TRBV7-2 and TRBJ1-6): GAGVSQSPSNKVTEKGKDVELRCDPISGHTALYWYRQSLGQGLEFLIYFQGNSAPDKSGLPSDRFSAERTGGSVSTLTIQRTQQEDSAVYLCASSLAVRGQSPLHFGNGTRLTVT.